Shown below are 12 T cell receptor beta chains from a single sample sequenced in a study of cytomegalovirus exposure and HLA in healthy donors. Primers: 60 Vbeta forward and 13 Jbeta reverse. The assay was immunoSEQ multiplex PCR, and TCRdb's table has in-frame clones only and misses some. This sample has under 130,000 clones; around 15% occur once, and the top ten carry more than 0.8%. The material sequenced was PBMCs. The receptors come from a female donor in good health and CMV-seronegative.

The genes are TRBV5-4 and TRBJ1-4; possible D gene TRBD1, 6 bases. The germline V gene has CDR1 SGHNT and CDR2 YYREEE (reference sequence). V was cut by 4 bases and J by 4 bases, with 14 bases left in between. The CDR3 spans 15 residues. CDR3 nucleotide sequence: TGTGCCAGCAGCGTCCAGCGGGGGCATAATGAAAAACTGTTTTTT. Amino acids: CASSVQRGHNEKLFF.

This clone was counted a few times. The chain recombines TRBV30 with TRBJ2-5; TRBD1 matches 7 bases. CDR3 size: 12 residues. Germline values: CDR1 GTSNPN, CDR2 SVGIG (reference sequence). J gave up 5 bases and V 5 bases, and 5 bases lay outside the gene matches. The CDR3 reads CAWDRVLETQYF. In DNA form, the CDR3 reads TGTGCCTGGGACAGGGTTTTGGAGACCCAGTACTTC.

V is TRBV4-3 and J is TRBJ1-5; a possible D gene is TRBD1 (6 bases). Trimming cost V 4 bases and J 5 bases, with 15 bases left between them. Germline CDR1 LGHNA, CDR2 YSLEER. This CDR3 is built from 15 residues. CDR3 DNA: TGCGCCAGCAGCCCGACAGGTGGAAGCTATCAGCCCCAGCATTTT. It encodes CASSPTGGSYQPQHF.

A few counts support this clone. This rearrangement joins TRBV4-2 to TRBJ2-5; 11 bases agree with TRBD2. Germline V lookup: CDR1 LGHNA, CDR2 YNFKEQ. Losses at the gene ends were 0 bases for V and 4 bases for J; bases not matched to a gene: 4. CDR3 length: 16 residues. This CDR3 reads CASSQELSGRGETQYF. As DNA, the CDR3 is TGTGCCAGCAGCCAAGAGCTTAGCGGGAGGGGAGAGACCCAGTACTTC.

J is TRBJ2-3 and V is TRBV7-3; D possibly corresponds to TRBD1 (5 bases). The CDR3 length is 12 residues. The germline V and J ends were trimmed by 8 bases and 1 base, with 7 bases remaining between them. Germline CDR1 SGHTA, CDR2 FQGTGA. Here the CDR3 reads CASGAGTDTQYF. The DNA for the CDR3 is TGTGCCAGCGGGGCGGGCACAGATACGCAGTATTTT.

The CDR3 loop is CASSFIVLGVPGENTGELFF. In DNA, the CDR3 is TGTGCCAGCAGCTTCATCGTCTTGGGAGTCCCTGGGGAGAACACCGGGGAGCTGTTTTTT. The rearrangement links TRBV5-8 to TRBJ2-2, with D possibly being TRBD2 (5 bases). The CDR3 has 20 amino acids. CDR1 is SGHTS and CDR2 is YDEGEE in the germline V gene. The V end lost 2 bases, the J end lost 1 base, and 24 bases lay between the germline ends.

The V gene is TRBV12-5, the J gene TRBJ2-7; TRBD2 might be the D (6 bases). The CDR3 loop spans 14 amino acids. V was shortened by 6 bases and J by 0 bases, with 12 bases between the two germline ends. CDR1 is LGHNT, CDR2 FRNRAP, per germline. The CDR3 loop is CASGSRDSSYEQYF. The CDR3 DNA sequence: TGTGCTAGTGGCTCCAGGGACTCCTCCTACGAGCAGTACTTC.

This clone has a handful of counts. The chain joins TRBV19 to TRBJ1-1; possible D gene TRBD1, 5 bases. The germline CDR1 and CDR2 sequences are LNHDA and SQIVND (reference sequence). This CDR3 is 15 amino acids long. Trimming left V 3 bases short and J 1 base short, with 12 bases between. CDR3 loop: CASSIGGGTNTEAFF. Here the CDR3 DNA reads TGTGCCAGTAGTATTGGGGGGGGTACGAACACTGAAGCTTTCTTT.

On this clone: The conserved phenylalanine or tryptophan normally closing the CDR3 is absent here, so this likely arose from a read error. The chain links TRBV29-1 to TRBJ1-1; perhaps TRBD1 as D (6 bases). The germline CDR1 and CDR2 sequences are SQVTM and ANQGSEA. Trimming removed 6 bases at V and 7 bases at J, with 12 bases between. This CDR3 has 11 amino acids. As DNA, the CDR3 is TGCAGCGTAACCAGGGGCGGTGAAGCTTTCCTT. This codes for CSVTRGGEAFL.

This sequence joins TRBV5-1 and TRBJ2-2; 10 nucleotides align to TRBD2. Germline values: CDR1 SGHRS, CDR2 YFSETQ. The CDR3 runs 19 residues. J was trimmed by 0 bases and V by 4 bases; bases with no gene match: 12. The CDR3 loop reads CASSLRSQRGGTNTGELFF. CDR3 DNA: TGCGCCAGCAGCCTCAGATCTCAGCGGGGGGGAACGAACACCGGGGAGCTGTTTTTT. Together with reference TRBV5-1 and TRBJ2-2, the CDR3 gives the full variable domain: KAGVTQTPRYLIKTRGQQVTLSCSPISGHRSVSWYQQTPGQGLQFLFEYFSETQRNKGNFPGRFSGRQFSNSRSEMNVSTLELGDSALYLCASSLRSQRGGTNTGELFFGEGSRLTVL.

This sequence joins TRBV30 and TRBJ2-7; 9 bases align to TRBD2. J gave up 3 bases and V 0 bases, and 6 bases lay outside the gene matches. Germline V gene data show CDR1 as GTSNPN and CDR2 as SVGIG (reference sequence). CDR3 length: 15 amino acids. The CDR3 protein is CAWSVGGGVIYEQYF. For the CDR3, the DNA is TGTGCCTGGAGTGTAGGCGGGGGGGTAATCTACGAGCAGTACTTC.

This rearrangement joins TRBV28 to TRBJ1-2; 8 nucleotides match TRBD1. The V gene end was trimmed by 2 bases and the J gene end by 5 bases; junction bases not matched to a gene: 10. From germline, CDR1 is MDHEN and CDR2 SYDVKM. The CDR3 spans 16 residues. CDR3 region: CASSLDGQGALYGYTF. CDR3 DNA sequence: TGTGCCAGCAGTTTAGATGGGCAGGGGGCTTTGTATGGCTACACCTTC.